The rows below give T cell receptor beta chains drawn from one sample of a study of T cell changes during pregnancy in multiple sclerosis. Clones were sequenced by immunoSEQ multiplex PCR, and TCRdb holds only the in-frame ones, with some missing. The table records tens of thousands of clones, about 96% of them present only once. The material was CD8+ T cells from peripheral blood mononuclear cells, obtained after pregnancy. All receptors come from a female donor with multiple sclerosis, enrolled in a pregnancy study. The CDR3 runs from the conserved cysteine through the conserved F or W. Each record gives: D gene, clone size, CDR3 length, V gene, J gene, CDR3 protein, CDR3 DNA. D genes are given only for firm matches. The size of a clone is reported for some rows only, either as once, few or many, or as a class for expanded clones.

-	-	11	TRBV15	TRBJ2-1	CATSVFDEQFF	TGTGCCACCAGCGTTTTCGATGAGCAGTTCTTC
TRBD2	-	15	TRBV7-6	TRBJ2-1	CASSLGLAGAHEQFF	TGTGCCAGCAGCTTAGGACTAGCGGGAGCCCATGAGCAGTTCTTC
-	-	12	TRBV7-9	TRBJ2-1	CASRTLPQEQFF	TGTGCCAGCAGGACATTACCCCAAGAGCAGTTCTTC
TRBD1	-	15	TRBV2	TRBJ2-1	CASSERTGRKSEQFF	TGTGCCAGCAGTGAGCGGACAGGGCGGAAGAGTGAGCAGTTCTTC
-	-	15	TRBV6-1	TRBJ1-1	CASRARGRANTEAFF	TGTGCCAGCAGGGCTAGGGGTCGAGCGAACACTGAAGCTTTCTTT
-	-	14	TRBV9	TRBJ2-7	CASSVGLSGYEQYF	TGTGCCAGCAGCGTAGGTCTTAGCGGCTACGAGCAGTACTTC
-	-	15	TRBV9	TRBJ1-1	CASSVHQQGLTEAFF	TGTGCCAGCAGCGTTCACCAACAGGGCCTCACTGAAGCTTTCTTT
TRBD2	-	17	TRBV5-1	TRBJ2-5	CASSASHSGGLQETQYF	TGCGCCAGCAGCGCAAGTCATAGCGGGGGACTCCAAGAGACCCAGTACTTC
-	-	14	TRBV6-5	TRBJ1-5	CASSAGNSNQPQHF	TGTGCCAGCAGTGCGGGTAATAGCAATCAGCCCCAGCATTTT
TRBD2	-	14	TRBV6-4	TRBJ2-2	CASSVGLGAGELFF	TGTGCCAGCAGTGTCGGACTAGGGGCCGGGGAGCTGTTTTTT
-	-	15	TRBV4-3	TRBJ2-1	CASSQRGGGGNEQFF	TGCGCCAGCAGCCAAAGAGGGGGTGGGGGCAATGAGCAGTTCTTC
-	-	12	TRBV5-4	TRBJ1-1	CASSTLASEAFF	TGTGCCAGCAGCACCCTAGCGTCTGAAGCTTTCTTT
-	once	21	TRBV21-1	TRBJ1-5	CASSKVYASDRAIPSNQPQHF	TGTGCCAGCAGCAAAGTATATGCTTCGGACAGGGCTATACCTAGCAATCAGCCCCAGCATTTT
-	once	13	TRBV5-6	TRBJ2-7	CASSSDGGSGQYF	TGTGCCAGCAGCTCCGACGGGGGATCCGGGCAGTACTTC
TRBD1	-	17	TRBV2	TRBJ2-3	CASSMSAGTGETDTQYF	TGTGCCAGCAGCATGTCAGCCGGGACAGGGGAGACAGATACGCAGTATTTT
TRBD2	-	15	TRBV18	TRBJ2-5	CASSPGLATRETQYF	TGTGCCAGCTCACCCGGACTAGCGACTCGAGAGACCCAGTACTTC
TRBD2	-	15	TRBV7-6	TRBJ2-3	CASSRLAISTDTQYF	TGTGCCAGCAGCCGACTAGCCATAAGCACAGATACGCAGTATTTT
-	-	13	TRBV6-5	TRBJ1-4	CASQLATNEKLFF	TGTGCCAGCCAACTTGCAACTAATGAAAAACTGTTTTTT
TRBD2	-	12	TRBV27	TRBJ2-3	CASSAGLAAQYF	TGTGCCAGCAGTGCAGGACTAGCGGCGCAGTATTTT
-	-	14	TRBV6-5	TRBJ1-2	CASSPIRGYYGYTF	TGTGCCAGCAGTCCTATCAGGGGTTACTATGGCTACACCTTC
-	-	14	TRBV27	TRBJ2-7	CASSYAGATYEQYF	TGTGCCAGCAGTTACGCGGGGGCCACCTACGAGCAGTACTTC
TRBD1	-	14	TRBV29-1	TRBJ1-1	CSVGPGQGNTEAFF	TGCAGCGTTGGGCCGGGACAGGGGAACACTGAAGCTTTCTTT
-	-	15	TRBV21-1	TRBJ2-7	CASSKGFPVRVEQYF	TGTGCCAGCAGCAAAGGGTTTCCGGTACGGGTCGAGCAGTACTTC
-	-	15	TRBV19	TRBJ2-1	CASSVVALSYNEQFF	TGTGCCAGTTCAGTTGTAGCGCTTTCTTATAATGAGCAGTTCTTC
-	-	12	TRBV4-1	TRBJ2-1	CASSQADNEQFF	TGCGCCAGCAGCCAAGCAGACAATGAGCAGTTCTTC
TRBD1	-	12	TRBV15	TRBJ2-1	CATSKQGNEQFF	TGTGCCACCAGCAAACAGGGGAATGAGCAGTTCTTC
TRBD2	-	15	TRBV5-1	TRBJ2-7	CASSVRTSGRYEQYF	TGCGCCAGCAGCGTCAGGACTAGCGGGAGATACGAGCAGTACTTC
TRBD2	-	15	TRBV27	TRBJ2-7	CASSSRLAGGGEQYF	TGTGCCAGCAGTTCCCGACTAGCGGGAGGAGGGGAGCAGTACTTC
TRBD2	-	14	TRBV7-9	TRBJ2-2	CASSLTGGTGELFF	TGTGCCAGCAGCCTCACGGGGGGCACCGGGGAGCTGTTTTTT
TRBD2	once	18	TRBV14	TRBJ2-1	CASSQERGGTLGPDEQFF	TGTGCCAGCAGCCAAGAACGGGGGGGGACTCTTGGTCCGGATGAGCAGTTCTTC
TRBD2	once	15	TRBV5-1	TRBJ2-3	CASGSGRAEVDTQYF	TGCGCCAGCGGGTCGGGGAGGGCCGAAGTAGATACGCAGTATTTT
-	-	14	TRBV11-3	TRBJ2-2	CASSLRGSSGELFF	TGTGCCAGCAGCTTAAGGGGGTCGAGCGGGGAGCTGTTTTTT
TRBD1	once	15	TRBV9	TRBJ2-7	CASSGRQGRSYEQYF	TGTGCCAGCAGCGGCAGACAGGGGCGCTCCTACGAGCAGTACTTC
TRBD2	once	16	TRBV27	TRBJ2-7	CASSLLGTSGSYEQYF	TGTGCCAGCAGCTTACTCGGGACTAGCGGTTCCTACGAGCAGTACTTC
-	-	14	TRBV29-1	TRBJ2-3	CSADGDTSTDTQYF	TGCAGCGCCGACGGGGACACTAGCACAGATACGCAGTATTTT
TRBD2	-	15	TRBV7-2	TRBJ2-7	CASSLRASGAYEQYF	TGTGCCAGCAGCTTGAGGGCTAGCGGGGCCTACGAGCAGTACTTC
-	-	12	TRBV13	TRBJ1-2	CASSLRERGYTF	TGTGCCAGCAGCTTACGAGAGCGTGGCTACACCTTC
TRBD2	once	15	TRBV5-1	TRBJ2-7	CASSLTSGSLYEQYF	TGCGCCAGCAGCTTAACTAGCGGGAGTTTGTACGAGCAGTACTTC
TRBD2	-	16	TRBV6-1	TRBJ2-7	CASSERVSGSSYEQYF	TGTGCCAGCAGTGAAAGGGTGAGCGGGAGCTCCTACGAGCAGTACTTC
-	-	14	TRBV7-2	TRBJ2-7	CASEPGTISYEQYF	TGTGCCAGCGAACCCGGGACAATCTCCTACGAGCAGTACTTC
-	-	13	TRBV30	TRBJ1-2	CAWSVGQFYGYTF	TGTGCCTGGAGTGTAGGACAGTTCTATGGCTACACCTTC
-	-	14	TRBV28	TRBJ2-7	CASSPRQTGYEQYF	TGTGCCAGCAGCCCGAGACAGACCGGCTACGAGCAGTACTTC
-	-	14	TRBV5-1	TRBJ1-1	CASSPTPGNTEAFF	TGCGCCAGCAGCCCCACACCAGGGAACACTGAAGCTTTCTTT
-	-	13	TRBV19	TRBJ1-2	CASTSDVLYGYTF	TGTGCCAGTACCAGCGACGTACTCTATGGCTACACCTTC
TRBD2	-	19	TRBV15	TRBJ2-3	CATSRVPIGLDGVTDTQYF	TGTGCCACCAGCAGAGTCCCGATCGGACTAGACGGGGTCACAGATACGCAGTATTTT
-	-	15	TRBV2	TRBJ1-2	CASSELGGGNYGYTF	TGTGCCAGCAGTGAATTGGGGGGGGGCAACTATGGCTACACCTTC
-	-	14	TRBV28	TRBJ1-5	CASENLLGGMPQHF	TGTGCCAGCGAAAATCTGCTGGGGGGAATGCCCCAGCATTTT
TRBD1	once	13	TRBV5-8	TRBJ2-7	CASSFTGGYEQYF	TGTGCCAGCAGCTTTACAGGGGGATACGAGCAGTACTTC
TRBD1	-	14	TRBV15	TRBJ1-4	CATSRAGQAEKLFF	TGTGCCACCAGCAGAGCAGGACAGGCAGAAAAACTGTTTTTT
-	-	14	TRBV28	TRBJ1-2	CASSFVRMDYGYTF	TGTGCCAGCAGTTTCGTCAGGATGGACTATGGCTACACCTTC